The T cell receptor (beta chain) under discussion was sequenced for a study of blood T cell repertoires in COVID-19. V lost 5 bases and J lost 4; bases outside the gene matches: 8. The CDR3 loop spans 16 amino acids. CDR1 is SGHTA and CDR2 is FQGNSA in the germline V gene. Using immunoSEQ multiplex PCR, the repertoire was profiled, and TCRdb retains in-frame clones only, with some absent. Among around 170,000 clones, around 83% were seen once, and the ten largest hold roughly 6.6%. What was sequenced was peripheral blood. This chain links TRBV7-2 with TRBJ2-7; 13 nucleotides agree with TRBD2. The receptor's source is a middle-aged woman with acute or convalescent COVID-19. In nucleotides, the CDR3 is TGTGCCAGCAGCCCTGAGGGACTAGCGGGATATTACGAGCAGTACTTC. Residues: CASSPEGLAGYYEQYF.